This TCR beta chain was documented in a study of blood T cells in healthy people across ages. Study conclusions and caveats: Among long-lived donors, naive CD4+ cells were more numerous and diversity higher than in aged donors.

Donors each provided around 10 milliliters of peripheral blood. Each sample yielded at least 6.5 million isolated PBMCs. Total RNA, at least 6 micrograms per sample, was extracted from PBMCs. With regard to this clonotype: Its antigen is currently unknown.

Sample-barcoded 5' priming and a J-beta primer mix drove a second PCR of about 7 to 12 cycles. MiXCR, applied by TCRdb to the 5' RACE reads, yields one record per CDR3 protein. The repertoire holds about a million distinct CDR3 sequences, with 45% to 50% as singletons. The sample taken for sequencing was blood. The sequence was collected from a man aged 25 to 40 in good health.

The CDR3 protein is CATSNGREQYF. The CDR3 DNA follows: TGTGCCACTAGTAATGGGCGCGAGCAGTACTTC. The chain is built from TRBV6-1 and TRBJ2-5; no reliable D call. The end of the DNA aligns better with TRBJ2-7, so the J call may be wrong. Germline loops: CDR1 MNHNS, CDR2 SASEGT. The CDR3 contains 11 residues.